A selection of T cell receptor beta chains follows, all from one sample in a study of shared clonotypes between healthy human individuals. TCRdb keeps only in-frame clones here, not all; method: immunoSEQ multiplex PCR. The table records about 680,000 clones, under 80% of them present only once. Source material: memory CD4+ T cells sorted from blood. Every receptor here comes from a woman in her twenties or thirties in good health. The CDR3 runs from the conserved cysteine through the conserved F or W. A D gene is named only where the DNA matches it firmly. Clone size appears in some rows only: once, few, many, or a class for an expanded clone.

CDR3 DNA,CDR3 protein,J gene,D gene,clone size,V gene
TGTGCCAGCAGCTACGGACTAACCTCCACAGATACGCAGTATTTT,CASSYGLTSTDTQYF,TRBJ2-3,NA,NA,TRBV5-6
TGCGCCAGCAGCCCAGAGGACTCGGGAAACACCATATATTTT,CASSPEDSGNTIYF,TRBJ1-3,NA,NA,TRBV4-1
TGTGCCAGCAGCCAAGATCGAGGGACCTACGAGCAGTACTTC,CASSQDRGTYEQYF,TRBJ2-7,NA,once,TRBV5-8
TGTGCCAGCAGTTTAAGGGCTAGCGGGAGGACCAACAGAGAGACCCAGTACTTC,CASSLRASGRTNRETQYF,TRBJ2-5,TRBD2,NA,TRBV27
TGTGCCAGCAGTGCGTTTACATCCGACCCCGGGGAGCTGTTTTTT,CASSAFTSDPGELFF,TRBJ2-2,NA,NA,TRBV6-1
TGTGCCAGCAGTGAACCCCAGGGCTTTGGCAATCAGCCCCAGCATTTT,CASSEPQGFGNQPQHF,TRBJ1-5,NA,NA,TRBV2
TGTGCCAGTAGTATATCGTCGGCGAACAATGAGCAGTTCTTC,CASSISSANNEQFF,TRBJ2-1,NA,NA,TRBV19
TGTGCCAGCAGCAATCGCGGTGGCCAGCCCCAGCATTTT,CASSNRGGQPQHF,TRBJ1-5,NA,NA,TRBV7-8
TGTGCCAGCAGTGATCAAAACACAGGGGGCGTCGAGCAGTACTTC,CASSDQNTGGVEQYF,TRBJ2-7,TRBD1,few,TRBV27
TGTGCCAGCAGCTTAGCTGGCTCTGGGGCCAACGTCCTGACTTTC,CASSLAGSGANVLTF,TRBJ2-6,NA,NA,TRBV11-1
TGCGCCAGCAGCTTTTTGAACGAGCAGTACTTC,CASSFLNEQYF,TRBJ2-7,NA,NA,TRBV5-1
TGTGCCAGCAGCATACAGGGATTCAATGAAAAACTGTTTTTT,CASSIQGFNEKLFF,TRBJ1-4,NA,NA,TRBV4-2
TGTGCCAGCAGTTCCCCGGCGGGGGTTACGGCCCAGTACTTC,CASSSPAGVTAQYF,TRBJ2-5,TRBD2,once,TRBV28
TGTGCCAGCGCTAGACTAGCGGGGGGAGACCAAGAGACCCAGTACTTC,CASARLAGGDQETQYF,TRBJ2-5,TRBD2,NA,TRBV27
TGTGCCAGCCAGGGGAGGGGGCGCTACGAGCAGTACTTC,CASQGRGRYEQYF,TRBJ2-7,NA,NA,TRBV27
TGTGCCAGCAGTTTGGGACACCTAACCTACAATGAGCAGTTCTTC,CASSLGHLTYNEQFF,TRBJ2-1,NA,many,TRBV28
TGCGCCAGCAGCCAAGAGCAAGACAGTTCCAGTGAAAAACTGTTTTTT,CASSQEQDSSSEKLFF,TRBJ1-4,NA,NA,TRBV4-1
TGCGCCAGCAGCTACAGACAGGGAGATGGCTACACCTTC,CASSYRQGDGYTF,TRBJ1-2,TRBD1,NA,TRBV5-1
TGTGCCAGCAGCGGGAGGGCTAGCGATCTCTACAATGAGCAGTTCTTC,CASSGRASDLYNEQFF,TRBJ2-1,TRBD2,NA,TRBV2
TGCGCCAGCAGCCAACCGGTACAGGGTCGGGGCACCGGGGAGCTGTTTTTT,CASSQPVQGRGTGELFF,TRBJ2-2,NA,NA,TRBV4-1
TGTGCCTGGAGTGGGGACAGCACAGATACGCAGTATTTT,CAWSGDSTDTQYF,TRBJ2-3,NA,NA,TRBV30
TGTGCCAGCAGTGAACGCAGGCAGAACACTGAAGCTTTCTTT,CASSERRQNTEAFF,TRBJ1-1,NA,NA,TRBV25-1
TGCGCCAGCAGCTCATCCGGGACGGCGGGGGAGACCCAGTACTTC,CASSSSGTAGETQYF,TRBJ2-5,NA,NA,TRBV5-1
TGTGCCAGCAGCTTTCTGAACACTGAAGCTTTCTTT,CASSFLNTEAFF,TRBJ1-1,NA,NA,TRBV5-4
TGTGCCAGCAGCCCCGGGACGGAGTCCTACGAGCAGTACTTC,CASSPGTESYEQYF,TRBJ2-7,NA,once,TRBV9
TGCGCCAGCAGCTTAACTAGCGGAGGGTACAATGAGCAGTTCTTC,CASSLTSGGYNEQFF,TRBJ2-1,TRBD2,NA,TRBV5-1
TGTGCCAGCGGGGTACAGGGGGATACCGGGGAGCTGTTTTTT,CASGVQGDTGELFF,TRBJ2-2,TRBD1,NA,TRBV6-5
TGCAGTGCTAGGGGAGAGACCCAGTACTTC,CSARGETQYF,TRBJ2-5,NA,NA,TRBV20-1
TGTGCCAGCAGTTCCATAGGGGGCTATGGCTACACCTTC,CASSSIGGYGYTF,TRBJ1-2,NA,once,TRBV27
TGTGCCTGGACCCCTACTAGCGGGAGACGCGGTGAGCAGTTCTTC,CAWTPTSGRRGEQFF,TRBJ2-1,TRBD2,NA,TRBV30
TGTGCCAGCAGGGGACAGGGGAGGGCCGGGGAGCTGTTTTTT,CASRGQGRAGELFF,TRBJ2-2,TRBD1,NA,TRBV2
TGTGCCAGCTCACCGACAATAGGACCCGGACAGTCCTCCGGGGAGCTGTTTTTT,CASSPTIGPGQSSGELFF,TRBJ2-2,NA,NA,TRBV18
TGTGCCAGCAGCCAGGGACATATGAACTATGGCTACACCTTC,CASSQGHMNYGYTF,TRBJ1-2,NA,few,TRBV4-2
TGTGCCAGCTCCCTAACCTACAATGAGCAGTTCTTC,CASSLTYNEQFF,TRBJ2-1,NA,NA,TRBV28
TGTGCCAGCAGTAGAGGACAGGTGTGGGGCTACACCTTC,CASSRGQVWGYTF,TRBJ1-2,TRBD1,NA,TRBV28
TGTGCCAGCAGCTTGGGTACAGGGGGCAGATTCTACGAGCAGTACTTC,CASSLGTGGRFYEQYF,TRBJ2-7,TRBD1,few,TRBV5-8
TGCGCCAGCAGCGAGCGGGTGACTAGCGTGAAGGGGGATACGCAGTATTTT,CASSERVTSVKGDTQYF,TRBJ2-3,TRBD2,NA,TRBV5-1
TGTGCCAGCAGCTTAACCAACAGGGGAATGGGGGGAGGCTACACCTTC,CASSLTNRGMGGGYTF,TRBJ1-2,TRBD1,NA,TRBV7-8
TGTGCCAGCAGTACAGGACAGGGGAAAGCTTTCTTT,CASSTGQGKAFF,TRBJ1-1,TRBD1,many,TRBV28
TGTGCCAGCAGTCCTCTAGCGGGAGAGTTCTACAATGAGCAGTTCTTC,CASSPLAGEFYNEQFF,TRBJ2-1,TRBD2,NA,TRBV27
TGTGCCAGTAGTATGATCTGGGGACAGGGGCCCTACAATGAGCAGTTCTTC,CASSMIWGQGPYNEQFF,TRBJ2-1,TRBD1,NA,TRBV19
TGTGCCAGTAGAGGGGACCTGGGGCGGTTGAATGAGCAGTTCTTC,CASRGDLGRLNEQFF,TRBJ2-1,NA,NA,TRBV19
TGTGCCAGCAGTTCATCCGGGACAGGGGGATCTATCTACGAGCAGTACTTC,CASSSSGTGGSIYEQYF,TRBJ2-7,TRBD1,NA,TRBV28
TGTGCCAGCAGCCACACAGGGGGCCCTAATGAAAAACTGTTTTTT,CASSHTGGPNEKLFF,TRBJ1-4,TRBD1,NA,TRBV5-8
TGTGCCAGCAGTTTCCCGGGGCTGGCCAAAAACATTCAGTACTTC,CASSFPGLAKNIQYF,TRBJ2-4,NA,NA,TRBV6-5
TGTGCCAGCAGCGGGAGACAGGGTCGGGAGCAGTACTTC,CASSGRQGREQYF,TRBJ2-7,NA,NA,TRBV6-1
TGTGCCAGCAGTTTACCCGGGGCTCGAGGGACCCAGTACTTC,CASSLPGARGTQYF,TRBJ2-5,NA,NA,TRBV28
TGTGCCAGCAGTTACCGGGCCGAAGGGAGTGGCAATCAGCCCCAGCATTTT,CASSYRAEGSGNQPQHF,TRBJ1-5,NA,NA,TRBV27
TGTGCCAGCAGTCGACAGGAGAATGAAAAACTGTTTTTT,CASSRQENEKLFF,TRBJ1-4,NA,once,TRBV27